This passage covers 12 T cell receptor beta chains from one sample sequenced in a study of graft-versus-host responses after intestinal transplantation. Sequencing was performed with immunoSEQ multiplex PCR; in TCRdb, only in-frame clones are kept and a portion is missing. The sample lists more than 65,000 clones; around 91% were seen once. Their antigen targets remain unknown. This specimen consisted of unstimulated CD8+ T cells sorted from spleen or lymph node cells, obtained before intestinal transplant. The receptors stem from a human donor who received an intestinal transplant.

This clone was seen more than once but under ten times. This chain joins TRBV5-1 and TRBJ2-5; D perhaps matches TRBD1 (6 bases). Germline loops: CDR1 SGHRS, CDR2 YFSETQ. The CDR3 is 15 amino acids. V shed 3 bases and J shed 5 bases, with 17 bases lying between them. The CDR3 loop is CASSWEGIQGETQYF. The CDR3 DNA is TGCGCCAGCAGCTGGGAAGGAATTCAGGGGGAGACCCAGTACTTC.

This sequence joins TRBV19 and TRBJ2-1; 11 bases map to TRBD2. Germline CDR1 and CDR2: LNHDA and SQIVND (reference sequence). CDR3 length: 17 amino acids. V shed 5 bases and J 0 bases; nucleotides not matched to a gene: 6. CDR3 residues: CASSLAGGSSSYNEQFF. The CDR3 coding sequence is TGTGCCAGTAGTCTAGCGGGGGGCTCCAGCTCCTACAATGAGCAGTTCTTC.

The J gene is TRBJ2-1, the V gene TRBV9; D possibly corresponds to TRBD2 (6 bases). V lost 0 bases, J lost 3 bases, and 7 bases lay in between. From germline, CDR1 is SGDLS and CDR2 YYNGEE. The CDR3 has 14 residues. The CDR3, as DNA: TGTGCCAGCAGCGTAGGGGGGGACTACAATGAGCAGTTCTTC. Translating it yields CASSVGGDYNEQFF.

The rearrangement joins TRBV25-1 to TRBJ2-5; 12 nucleotides agree with TRBD2. Germline values: CDR1 MGHDK, CDR2 SYGVNS. With 8 bases clipped from V and 2 bases from J, the junction kept 6 bases outside the gene matches. This CDR3 has 15 amino acids. CDR3 DNA sequence: TGTGCCAGCCAAACTAGCGGGGGGCCTCAAGAGACCCAGTACTTC. This gives the protein CASQTSGGPQETQYF.

J is TRBJ2-3 and V is TRBV11-1; no definite D call. The CDR3 totals 15 residues. Per germline, CDR1 SGHAT and CDR2 FQDESV (reference sequence). Trimming removed 2 bases at V and 0 bases at J, with 9 bases between. This chain's CDR3 is CASSLSGKSTDTQYF. The CDR3 DNA is TGTGCCAGCAGCTTATCAGGCAAGAGCACAGATACGCAGTATTTT.

The chain recombines TRBV25-1 with TRBJ1-1; D is ambiguous. Germline CDR1 and CDR2: MGHDK and SYGVNS. Trimming removed 3 bases from V and 1 base from J, with 6 bases in between. There are 13 residues in the CDR3. The CDR3 DNA reads as TGTGCCAGCAGTGAGGAGGGGAACACTGAAGCTTTCTTT. Translating gives CASSEEGNTEAFF.

The gene calls are TRBV5-1 and TRBJ2-7, with D maybe TRBD2 (6 bases). Trimming removed 0 bases at V and 5 bases at J, with 9 bases between. The CDR3 contains 13 residues. CDR1 SGHRS and CDR2 YFSETQ come from the germline V gene. CDR3 DNA sequence: TGCGCCAGCAGCTTGGGGTGGGAGGACGAGCAGTACTTC. Its protein is CASSLGWEDEQYF.

This clone was seen a single time. This rearrangement joins TRBV6-5 to TRBJ1-2; the match to TRBD1 covers 8 bases. Germline CDR1 MNHEY, CDR2 SVGAGI. With 2 bases clipped from V and 4 bases from J, the junction kept 6 bases outside the gene matches. The CDR3 is made up of 15 amino acids. The CDR3 protein is CASSYTTGGSYGYTF. As DNA, the CDR3 is TGTGCCAGCAGTTACACAACAGGGGGGTCCTATGGCTACACCTTC.

The chain links TRBV4-1 to TRBJ1-4, with D possibly TRBD1 on 5 matching bases. CDR3 length: 17 amino acids. Germline V lookup: CDR1 MGHRA, CDR2 YSYEKL. The ends were cut back, 1 base at V and 8 bases at J, with 20 bases in the middle. The CDR3 spells CASSQVAGVGRDEKLFF. The DNA for the CDR3 is TGCGCCAGCAGCCAAGTGGCTGGGGTGGGGAGGGACGAAAAACTGTTTTTT.

This chain connects TRBV29-1 to TRBJ2-3; TRBD2 matches at 7 bases. The CDR3 extends over 12 amino acids. The V and J ends lost 6 bases and 6 bases, in that order; junction bases with no gene match: 6. Germline V CDR1 and CDR2: SQVTM, ANQGSEA. The DNA of the CDR3 is TGCAGCGTCACCCCTAGCGGCGATACGCAGTATTTT. Amino acids: CSVTPSGDTQYF.

This chain connects TRBV9 to TRBJ2-1, with 8 bases matching TRBD2. Germline assignment: CDR1 SGDLS and CDR2 YYNGEE. The CDR3 is 15 residues long. The junction had 4 bases not matched to a gene; V was cut back by 0 bases and J by 5 bases. CDR3 protein: CASSVGSGDNNEQFF. CDR3 DNA: TGTGCCAGCAGCGTAGGTAGCGGGGATAACAATGAGCAGTTCTTC.

J is TRBJ1-1 and V is TRBV6-6, with TRBD1 identical over 8 bases. Germline V gives CDR1 MNHNY, CDR2 SVGAGI (reference sequence). With V trimmed by 5 bases and J by 5 bases, 4 bases remained unmatched. The CDR3 loop spans 13 amino acids. CDR3 residues: CASSVTGGTEAFF. The CDR3 bases are TGTGCCAGCAGTGTCACAGGGGGGACTGAAGCTTTCTTT.